This T cell receptor (beta chain) was obtained from a study of T cell responses to AZD1222 COVID-19 vaccine. General study findings and limits: Seropositive at baseline were only a handful of AZD1222 recipients.

Using immunoSEQ multiplex PCR, the repertoire was profiled, and TCRdb retains in-frame clones only, with some absent. The sample holds about 180,000 clones, 90% to 95% seen once. Germline lookup yields CDR1 SGHNT and CDR2 YYREEE (reference sequence). Trimming left V 4 bases short and J 4 bases short, with 13 bases between. The CDR3 has 14 amino acids. Concerning this clone: The antigen is unknown.

Sequencing was performed on peripheral blood, taken 28 days after the second dose of the MenACWY control vaccine. This sequence was found in an adult who received the MenACWY meningococcal vaccine as a control. The chain has TRBV5-4 and TRBJ2-3; no clear D gene. The CDR3 region is CASSVVGRSDTQYF. As DNA, the CDR3 is TGTGCCAGCAGCGTCGTCGGGCGGTCAGATACGCAGTATTTT.